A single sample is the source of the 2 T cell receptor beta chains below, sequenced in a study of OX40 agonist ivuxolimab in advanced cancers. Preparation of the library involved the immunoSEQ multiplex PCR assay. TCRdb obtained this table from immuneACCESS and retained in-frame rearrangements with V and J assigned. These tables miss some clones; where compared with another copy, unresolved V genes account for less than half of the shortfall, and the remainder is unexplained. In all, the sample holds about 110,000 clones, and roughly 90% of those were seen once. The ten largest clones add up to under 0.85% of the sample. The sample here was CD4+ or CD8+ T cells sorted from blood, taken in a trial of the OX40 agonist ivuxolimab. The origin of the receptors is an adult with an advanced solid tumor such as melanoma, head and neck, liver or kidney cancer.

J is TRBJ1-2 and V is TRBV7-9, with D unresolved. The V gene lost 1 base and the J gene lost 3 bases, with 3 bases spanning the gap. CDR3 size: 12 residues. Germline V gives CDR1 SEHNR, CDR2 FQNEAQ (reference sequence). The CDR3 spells CASSLGDYGYTF. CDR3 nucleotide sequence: TGTGCCAGCAGCTTAGGGGACTATGGCTACACCTTC.

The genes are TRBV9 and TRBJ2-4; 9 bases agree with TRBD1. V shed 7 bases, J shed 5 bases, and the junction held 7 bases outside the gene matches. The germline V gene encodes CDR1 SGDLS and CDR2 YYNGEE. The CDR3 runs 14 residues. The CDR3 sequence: CASSRTGVENIQYF. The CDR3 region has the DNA TGTGCCAGCTCACGGACAGGGGTTGAAAACATTCAGTACTTC.